These T cell receptor beta chains were read from a single sample in a study of cytomegalovirus exposure and HLA in healthy donors. TCRdb keeps only in-frame clones here, not all; method: immunoSEQ multiplex PCR. The sample contains 150,000 to 190,000 clones, around 80% of which appear only once. The specimen was PBMCs. These TCRs come from a man younger than 35 in good health and CMV-seronegative. Each CDR3 is given with its conserved first and last residue. A D gene is named only where the DNA matches it firmly. Some rows mark clone size as missing; the rest say once, few, many or name a class of expanded clone.

j_gene | v_gene | abundance | d_gene | CDR3aa | CDR3nt
TRBJ1-2 | TRBV7-2 | few | TRBD1 | CASSLVVGQGYGYTF | TGTGCCAGCAGCTTAGTGGTCGGACAGGGGTATGGCTACACCTTC
TRBJ2-5 | TRBV12-2 | once | - | CASRLGGRVQYF | TGTGCAAGTCGCTTAGGGGGGCGGGTCCAGTACTTC
TRBJ2-7 | TRBV27 | - | - | CASSPPRGSSTYEQYF | TGTGCCAGCAGTCCCCCCAGGGGTAGCTCGACCTACGAGCAGTACTTC
TRBJ2-3 | TRBV5-1 | once | TRBD1 | CASSHAGQDTDTQYF | TGCGCCAGCAGCCACGCGGGACAGGACACAGATACGCAGTATTTT
TRBJ2-3 | TRBV28 | - | TRBD2 | CASTSRAGVPPDTQYF | TGTGCCAGCACCTCCCGGGCGGGGGTCCCCCCAGATACGCAGTATTTT
TRBJ1-3 | TRBV7-9 | - | - | CASSLTVSGNTIYF | TGTGCCAGCAGCCTTACAGTCTCTGGAAACACCATATATTTT
TRBJ2-5 | TRBV7-9 | - | - | CASTSETQYF | TGTGCCAGCACCTCAGAGACCCAGTACTTC
TRBJ2-1 | TRBV7-2 | few | TRBD2 | CASSFPTSGYRFF | TGTGCCAGCAGCTTCCCCACTAGCGGGTATCGGTTCTTC
TRBJ2-5 | TRBV7-9 | - | - | CASSFYSPRTQYF | TGTGCCAGCAGCTTCTACTCGCCTCGGACCCAGTACTTC
TRBJ2-5 | TRBV6-1 | - | - | CASSGPSQETQYF | TGTGCCAGCAGTGGTCCCAGCCAAGAGACCCAGTACTTC
TRBJ2-1 | TRBV12-5 | - | TRBD2 | CASGLLLGLAGGPSYNEQFF | TGTGCTAGTGGTTTGTTGCTCGGGCTAGCGGGAGGGCCATCCTACAATGAGCAGTTCTTC
TRBJ2-7 | TRBV14 | - | - | CASSQSTGSTYEQYF | TGTGCCAGCAGCCAATCGACGGGGAGTACCTACGAGCAGTACTTC
TRBJ2-5 | TRBV9 | once | TRBD1 | CASSARDRGYQETQYF | TGTGCCAGCAGCGCCCGGGACAGGGGGTACCAAGAGACCCAGTACTTC
TRBJ2-6 | TRBV27 | - | - | CASRVSGANVLTF | TGTGCCAGCAGGGTCAGTGGGGCCAACGTCCTGACTTTC
TRBJ2-2 | TRBV2 | once | - | CASTRPDKHTGELFF | TGTGCCAGCACACGACCAGACAAGCACACCGGGGAGCTGTTTTTT
TRBJ1-5 | TRBV25-1 | - | - | CASSVGQSNQPQHF | TGTGCCAGCAGTGTCGGACAAAGCAATCAGCCCCAGCATTTT
TRBJ2-1 | TRBV28 | - | - | CASIPGTSNYNEQFF | TGTGCCAGCATACCCGGGACTTCTAACTACAATGAGCAGTTCTTC
TRBJ1-1 | TRBV4-3 | - | - | CASSQDRGTEAFF | TGCGCCAGCAGCCAAGATCGGGGCACTGAAGCTTTCTTT
TRBJ2-7 | TRBV9 | - | - | CASSVGGGPTYEQYF | TGTGCCAGCAGCGTAGGCGGCGGGCCGACCTACGAGCAGTACTTC
TRBJ2-7 | TRBV13 | - | TRBD2 | CASSLGVAGPLYEQYF | TGTGCCAGCAGCTTAGGGGTAGCGGGTCCCCTTTACGAGCAGTACTTC
TRBJ2-2 | TRBV9 | - | TRBD2 | CASSPGGGTGELFF | TGTGCCAGCAGCCCAGGCGGGGGCACCGGGGAGCTGTTTTTT
TRBJ2-1 | TRBV15 | - | TRBD2 | CATSGTSGSSYNEQFF | TGTGCCACCAGCGGGACTAGCGGGAGCTCCTACAATGAGCAGTTCTTC
TRBJ2-7 | TRBV28 | - | - | CACRDFSEQYF | TGTGCCTGCCGGGACTTTAGCGAGCAGTACTTC
TRBJ1-1 | TRBV2 | - | - | CASRTDGGPRPLFF | TGTGCCAGCAGGACCGACGGGGGGCCTCGTCCCCTTTTCTTT
TRBJ1-2 | TRBV11-2 | - | TRBD1 | CASSLMRGGGGYTF | TGTGCCAGCAGCTTAATGCGAGGGGGCGGAGGCTACACCTTC
TRBJ2-2 | TRBV27 | - | - | CASSFRSGSGELFF | TGTGCCAGCAGTTTCCGATCGGGGTCCGGGGAGCTGTTTTTT
TRBJ1-5 | TRBV4-1 | few | - | CASSQGRWEGFGQPQHF | TGCGCCAGCAGCCAAGGCCGGTGGGAGGGTTTTGGTCAGCCCCAGCATTTT
TRBJ2-7 | TRBV6-5 | - | TRBD2 | CASSLGLAGYYEQYF | TGTGCCAGCAGTCTTGGACTAGCGGGATACTACGAGCAGTACTTC
TRBJ1-1 | TRBV6-5 | - | - | CASRALQGWLTEAFF | TGTGCCAGCAGGGCCCTACAGGGCTGGCTGACTGAAGCTTTCTTT
TRBJ2-1 | TRBV9 | - | TRBD2 | CASSVDPRIAGATYNEQFF | TGTGCCAGCAGCGTAGACCCCCGGATAGCGGGAGCCACCTACAATGAGCAGTTCTTC
TRBJ2-7 | TRBV27 | - | TRBD2 | CASSLSLAGGYEQYF | TGTGCCAGCAGTTTATCACTAGCGGGAGGCTACGAGCAGTACTTC
TRBJ2-3 | TRBV5-1 | - | - | CASSLVISGLRDYTDTQYF | TGCGCCAGCAGCTTGGTTATATCGGGACTGCGCGATTACACAGATACGCAGTATTTT
TRBJ2-7 | TRBV27 | - | - | CASSRDTYEQYF | TGTGCCAGCAGCCGGGACACCTACGAGCAGTACTTC
TRBJ2-7 | TRBV5-1 | - | - | CASSLALGAYEQYF | TGCGCCAGCAGCTTGGCGCTAGGTGCATACGAGCAGTACTTC
TRBJ2-5 | TRBV7-2 | few | TRBD2 | CASSLVAGVGETQYF | TGTGCCAGCAGCTTAGTAGCGGGAGTTGGAGAGACCCAGTACTTC
TRBJ2-5 | TRBV7-2 | - | TRBD1 | CASRAPGQQETQYF | TGTGCCAGCAGGGCCCCGGGACAGCAAGAGACCCAGTACTTC
TRBJ2-5 | TRBV7-9 | - | - | CASSLGPLETQYF | TGTGCCAGCAGCTTAGGGCCTCTGGAGACCCAGTACTTC
TRBJ2-7 | TRBV5-1 | few | - | CASSPGGPRDRDYEQYF | TGCGCCAGCAGTCCAGGGGGGCCTCGGGACAGAGACTACGAGCAGTACTTC
TRBJ2-7 | TRBV11-3 | - | - | CASSQGGSYEQYF | TGTGCCAGCAGCCAGGGGGGATCCTACGAGCAGTACTTC
TRBJ1-2 | TRBV18 | - | - | CASSPDQGQYNGYTF | TGTGCCAGCTCACCGGACCAGGGCCAGTACAATGGCTACACCTTC
TRBJ2-5 | TRBV19 | few | TRBD2 | CASSYGGRGQETQYF | TGTGCCAGTAGTTATGGGGGGAGGGGCCAAGAGACCCAGTACTTC
TRBJ2-3 | TRBV10-3 | - | TRBD2 | CAAASGTSGSGTDTQYF | TGTGCCGCCGCCTCCGGGACTAGCGGGAGCGGCACAGATACGCAGTATTTT